The present TCR beta chain was sequenced within a study of identical twins. This clonotype was seen only a few times. TCRdb analysed the 5' RACE reads with MiXCR anew, one entry per CDR3 protein. The sample holds roughly 230,000 distinct CDR3 sequences; around 8.8% are singletons and the top ten take less than 4%. This CDR3 comprises 15 residues. Germline V gives CDR1 MDHEN, CDR2 SYDVKM. V gave up 3 bases and J gave up 5 bases, with 17 bases separating them. These sequences were also reported in another study, on yellow fever vaccine responses in identical twins.

Sequencing used CD8+ T cells sorted from blood. V gene TRBV28 combines with J gene TRBJ2-7, with TRBD1 as a possible D gene (5 bases). This receptor was taken from a woman between 18 and 29 years old in good health. The CDR3 loop is CASSLFAQGNHEQYF. The CDR3, as DNA: TGTGCCAGCAGTTTGTTTGCGCAGGGAAACCACGAGCAGTACTTC.